This T cell receptor beta chain is from a study of CD8 T cells in ankylosing spondylitis. Losses at the gene ends were 3 bases for V and 7 bases for J; bases not matched to a gene: 12. This CDR3 contains 17 residues. In germline, CDR1 is LNHNV, CDR2 YYDKDF (reference sequence). TCRdb redid the calling of the 5' RACE reads with MiXCR, one entry per CDR3 protein. Altogether more than 400,000 distinct CDR3 sequences are present, 5.3% being singletons, with the ten largest covering 3% to 4%. This clonotype was found many times. Its antigen is undetermined. General study points: Among TCR beta sequences, a motif of several highly homologous variants appeared characteristic of ankylosing spondylitis blood.

V and J are TRBV15 and TRBJ1-6; 7 nucleotides match TRBD1. The receptor comes from a male donor with ankylosing spondylitis. Sequencing was performed on blood, either unsorted or a sorted T cell fraction (not recorded which). As DNA, the CDR3 is TGTGCCACCAGCAGGGGAGCTGGGGCAGGGGGGAATTCACCCCTCCACTTT. It encodes CATSRGAGAGGNSPLHF.